Detailed here is one TCR beta chain. Antigen: not known. Fresh-frozen tumor tissue and more than two years of survival data were available for all. Amplification used 60 V beta primers and 13 J beta primers. Repertoires were generated with immunoSEQ multiplex PCR, while TCRdb's copy carries only in-frame clones and drops some. The table records over 80,000 clones, over 85% of them present only once. This sample was taken from a study of glioma-infiltrating T cells after dendritic cell vaccination. Overall study context: Dendritic cell vaccination trial patients had either newly diagnosed or recurrent glioblastoma. Study conclusions and caveats: Patients with more pretreatment TILs had longer time to progression and survival.

The V gene's germline CDR1 is LNHDA and CDR2 SQIVND (reference sequence). This CDR3 comprises 19 residues. V dropped 3 bases and J dropped 1 base, with 22 bases sitting between them. Source: blood, taken before dendritic cell vaccination. The V and J genes are TRBV19 and TRBJ1-5; a possible D gene is TRBD1 (5 bases). The TCR originated in a human donor with glioblastoma. The CDR3 reads CASSIRTLTGTSSNQPQHF. The CDR3 coding sequence is TGTGCCAGTAGTATCCGAACATTAACCGGGACTAGCAGCAATCAGCCCCAGCATTTT.